These 18 T cell receptor beta chains share one sample of origin, sequenced in a study of spatial heterogeneity in lung cancer. General study results and limits: The study found that expanded intratumoral alpha and beta TCR counts tracked tumor mutation counts.

TCRdb itself ran the 5' RACE reads through MiXCR, one entry per CDR3 protein. The sample shows over a thousand distinct CDR3 sequences, about a sixth of them seen only once. Their antigen targets remain unknown. As to time point: sample taken at primary tumor resection. The sample consisted of lung tumor tissue, taken at surgery. The receptors were sampled from a male donor with early-stage non-small cell lung cancer.

The table lists this clonotype with a few counts. Since the library was made to target alpha chains, this beta chain is a stray read and its abundance is not meaningful. The rearrangement uses TRBV10-3 and TRBJ2-7, with 10 bases that match TRBD2. The CDR3 has 15 amino acids. The germline V gene encodes CDR1 ENHRY and CDR2 SYGVKD. V was clipped by 8 bases and J by 5 bases; unmatched bases: 12. CDR3 coding DNA: TGTGCCATCGGGGGTCTAGCGGGAGCTTACGACGAGCAGTACTTC. This sequence encodes CAIGGLAGAYDEQYF.

As regards this clonotype: This beta chain was picked up by a library intended for alpha chains and is off target, so its count carries little meaning. This chain connects TRBV6-6 to TRBJ1-5; D is ambiguous. V was shortened by 0 bases and J by 3 bases, with 6 bases between the two germline ends. The CDR3 extends over 14 amino acids. CDR1 and CDR2 from the germline V gene are MNHNY and SVGAGI (reference sequence). The CDR3 nucleotides read TGTGCCAGCAGTTACTCAGGCAACAATCAGCCCCAGCATTTT. It specifies CASSYSGNNQPQHF.

This clonotype is classed as large. The library was prepared for alpha chains; this beta chain is a stray read, so its frequency means little. The chain uses TRBV18 and TRBJ2-5, with 7 bases lining up with TRBD1. The CDR3 sequence is 13 residues long. The V gene end was trimmed by 2 bases and the J gene end by 3 bases; junction bases not matched to a gene: 0. Germline-derived CDR1 and CDR2 are KGHSH and LQKENI. For the CDR3, the DNA is TGTGCCAGCTCACCAGGGACAGAAGAGACCCAGTACTTC. Translating it yields CASSPGTEETQYF. The full variable domain, in which reference TRBV18 and TRBJ2-5 provide the parts outside the CDR3, is NAGVMQNPRHLVRRRGQEARLRCSPMKGHSHVYWYRQLPEEGLKFMVYLQKENIIDESGMPKERFSAEFPKEGPSILRIQQVVRGDSAAYFCASSPGTEETQYFGPGTRLLVL.

About this clonotype: For a library built for alpha chains, this beta chain is a stray read; little rests on its size. The chain employs TRBV5-1 and TRBJ1-1; no firm D call. Trimming stripped 4 bases from V and 12 bases from J, with 19 bases between. Germline CDR1 is SGHRS and CDR2 is YFSETQ. This CDR3 has 13 amino acids. The CDR3 spells CASSPPVAALTFF. CDR3 in DNA: TGCGCCAGCAGCCCACCGGTCGCCGCCCTGACTTTCTTT.

In this sample, this clonotype turned up a few times. Because this beta chain is a stray read in a library intended to capture alpha chains, its abundance should not be given much weight. This chain joins TRBV11-2 and TRBJ2-7; TRBD2 is a possible D gene (5 bases). With 0 bases removed from V and 0 bases from J, the gap between germline ends came to 6 bases. The length of the CDR3 is 14 residues. Germline V gene lookup returns CDR1 SGHAT and CDR2 FQNNGV. CDR3: CASSLEADSYEQYF. Written as DNA, the CDR3 is TGTGCCAGCAGCTTAGAAGCGGACTCCTACGAGCAGTACTTC.

In this sample, this clonotype turned up a few times. This beta chain represents an off-target read in a library built for alpha chains; its size is of limited meaning. The rearrangement links TRBV7-2 to TRBJ1-4; no clear D. The CDR3 is 16 residues long. The V gene lost 2 bases and the J gene lost 2 bases, with 12 bases spanning the gap. CDR1 and CDR2 (germline): SGHTA, FQGNSA. The CDR3 DNA is TGTGCCAGCAGCTTATCAGGATACGGTACTAATGAAAAACTGTTTTTT. Its protein is CASSLSGYGTNEKLFF.

This clonotype counts as medium-sized. Being off target in a library aimed at alpha chains, this beta chain has a size of little meaning. V usage is TRBV11-2 and J usage is TRBJ2-5; 9 positions agree with TRBD2. The CDR3 covers 15 residues. V lost 3 bases to trimming and J lost 4 bases; unmatched junction nucleotides: 6. Germline-derived CDR1 and CDR2 are SGHAT and FQNNGV. CDR3 amino acids: CASSFDSGSRETQYF. CDR3 coding DNA: TGTGCCAGCAGCTTTGATAGCGGGAGCCGAGAGACCCAGTACTTC.

By share of the sample, this clonotype is medium-sized. This beta chain turned up in a library designed for alpha chains; as an off-target read, its abundance says little. CDR3 sequence (DNA): TGTGCCAGCAGCCAAGATCTAGGGGCGCGGAACACCGGGGAGCTGTTTTTT. This encodes CASSQDLGARNTGELFF. The V gene is TRBV3-2, the J gene TRBJ2-2. TRBV3-2 is a documented pseudogene. This CDR3 has 17 residues.

This clonotype ranks as medium-sized (0.01 to 0.1%). This beta chain is an off-target read within a library intended for alpha chains, so its frequency means little. This sequence joins TRBV7-2 and TRBJ1-4, with unresolved D. Germline CDR1 and CDR2: SGHTA and FQGNSA. Trimming stripped 5 bases from V and 12 bases from J, with 16 bases between. The CDR3 loop spans 13 amino acids. The DNA for the CDR3 is TGTGCCAGCAGCCCATTAAGGTCGGGCCAACTGTTTTTT. Translating gives CASSPLRSGQLFF.

Comments on this clonotype: Little can be read into the size of this beta chain, an off-target read in a library designed for alpha chains. The gene calls are TRBV20-1 and TRBJ2-7; 11 nucleotides match TRBD2. The CDR3 loop spans 14 amino acids. V lost 6 bases, J lost 6 bases, and 10 bases stayed unmatched. Germline loops: CDR1 DFQATT, CDR2 SNEGSKA (reference sequence). The DNA for the CDR3 is TGCAGTGCCCGGGCTAGCGGGGGGCCTGGCGAGCAGTACTTC. Its translation: CSARASGGPGEQYF.

This clonotype turned up a few times. A library made for alpha chains picked up this beta chain off target, so its size means little. V gene TRBV6-6 combines with J gene TRBJ2-2; unclear D gene. Germline V gives CDR1 MNHNY, CDR2 SVGAGI (reference sequence). The CDR3 covers 14 residues. V dropped 6 bases and J dropped 0 bases, with 8 bases sitting between them. The CDR3 loop is CASSWNANTGELFF. In DNA, the CDR3 is TGTGCCAGCAGCTGGAACGCGAACACCGGGGAGCTGTTTTTT.

Sample share makes this clonotype medium-sized (0.01 to 0.1%). In a library made to pick up alpha chains, this beta chain is a stray read with a size that means little. The chain couples TRBV7-9 to TRBJ2-5, with 9 bases matching TRBD1. Germline CDR1 is SEHNR and CDR2 is FQNEAQ (reference sequence). The CDR3 has 15 residues. After removal of 4 bases from V and 5 bases from J, the junction contained 8 bases not matched to a gene. CDR3 DNA: TGTGCCAGCAGCTCGGGCGGACAGGGGATGGAGACCCAGTACTTC. Translating gives CASSSGGQGMETQYF.

This clonotype was seen only once. This beta chain came through as a stray read in a library set up for alpha chains, and its size says little. The V and J genes are TRBV28 and TRBJ2-3; no firm D call. Germline CDR1 reads MDHEN; CDR2 reads SYDVKM. The CDR3 is 15 amino acids. V was clipped by 6 bases and J by 1 base, with 14 bases between them. The CDR3 DNA reads as TGTGCCAGCAGAGTCCGACTCTCGGGCACAGATACGCAGTATTTT. Translating gives CASRVRLSGTDTQYF.

This clonotype is deemed medium-sized. This beta chain is a stray read from a library made for alpha chains; its abundance is not meaningful. The chain uses TRBV28 and TRBJ2-2; TRBD2 might be the D (5 bases). CDR1 is MDHEN, CDR2 SYDVKM, per germline. The CDR3 has 13 residues. The V gene lost 2 bases and the J gene lost 7 bases, with 8 bases spanning the gap. CDR3 residues: CASSLAGLGELFF. The CDR3 DNA reads as TGTGCCAGCAGTTTAGCAGGACTCGGGGAGCTGTTTTTT.

Details on this clonotype: This beta chain is an off-target read within a library intended for alpha chains, so its frequency means little. The chain combines TRBV24-1 with TRBJ2-5, with no clear D. V gave up 4 bases and J gave up 2 bases, with 13 bases separating them. Germline V gene sequence: CDR1 KGHDR, CDR2 SFDVKD. The CDR3 loop spans 15 amino acids. In DNA form, the CDR3 reads TGTGCCACCAGTGACCCCCGGGCCCTGCAAGAGACCCAGTACTTC. It encodes CATSDPRALQETQYF.

A word on this clonotype: This beta chain was picked up by a library intended for alpha chains and is off target, so its count carries little meaning. The rearrangement uses TRBV21-1 and TRBJ2-3; the listed D gene, TRBD2, was not tested against the DNA. TRBV21-1 is a documented pseudogene. The CDR3 loop spans 14 amino acids. This CDR3 reads CASQPGGRYRTQYF. As DNA, the CDR3 is TGTGCCAGCCAACCGGGGGGCCGATACCGGACGCAGTATTTT.

By share, this clonotype counts as medium-sized. The library was built for alpha chains, so this beta chain is an off-target read and its size means little. The chain uses TRBV20-1 and TRBJ2-7; D uncertain. The ends were cut back, 6 bases at V and 10 bases at J, with 19 bases in the middle. Germline V gives CDR1 DFQATT, CDR2 SNEGSKA (reference sequence). The CDR3 extends over 12 amino acids. In DNA, the CDR3 is TGCAGTGCAAAATCGAGCTCTGGGCTTCAGTACTTC. Protein product: CSAKSSSGLQYF.

This clonotype occurred a few times. The size of this beta chain means little, since it is a stray read in a library made for alpha chains. The chain has TRBV28 and TRBJ2-3, with a possible D match to TRBD1 (6 bases). Germline values: CDR1 MDHEN, CDR2 SYDVKM. V lost 4 bases to trimming and J lost 0 bases, with 11 bases between them. The length of the CDR3 is 15 residues. CDR3: CASSSGEPSTDTQYF. CDR3 DNA sequence: TGTGCCAGCAGTTCAGGGGAGCCTAGCACAGATACGCAGTATTTT.